A selection of T cell receptor beta chains follows, all from one sample in a study of shared clonotypes between healthy human individuals. Sequencing was performed with immunoSEQ multiplex PCR; in TCRdb, only in-frame clones are kept and a portion is missing. Of a few hundred thousand clones detected, around 87% appear once; the ten largest clones hold around 16%. Sequenced input: memory CD8+ T cells sorted from blood. Receptor source: a man aged 18 to 29 in good health. Each CDR3 is given with its conserved first and last residue. Clone size appears in some rows only: once, few, many, or a class for an expanded clone.

j_call clone_size v_call cdr3_aa
TRBJ1-1 . TRBV5-5 CASSLEQGNTEAFF
TRBJ2-7 . TRBV4-1 CASSQGLALSYEQYF
TRBJ2-2 . TRBV6-1 CASSESSVRGAAGELFF
TRBJ2-7 once TRBV28 CASSLSPWTYEQYF
TRBJ1-1 . TRBV30 CAWSTAQRAFF
TRBJ1-2 . TRBV6-5 CASTPLTGKDRGYTF
TRBJ2-7 . TRBV10-3 CAISVTGTPYEQYF
TRBJ1-6 . TRBV5-1 CASSFLDSPLHF
TRBJ2-3 . TRBV11-2 CASSLPTSGSTDTQYF
TRBJ2-7 . TRBV7-2 CASSDDRRYGEQYF
TRBJ2-7 . TRBV7-6 CASSLAQEYEQYF
TRBJ2-3 . TRBV4-1 CASSQVRTDTQYF
TRBJ1-2 . TRBV5-6 CASSSTGQGDYGYTF
TRBJ2-1 . TRBV9 CASSVRRGGANEQFF
TRBJ2-3 few TRBV5-1 CASSLDPSGGTDTQYF
TRBJ1-2 many TRBV5-6 CASSLVGLTELLYGYTF
TRBJ2-7 . TRBV11-2 CASSLGQGHEQYF
TRBJ2-7 . TRBV6-1 CASSEAWLASHGSYEQYF
TRBJ2-7 . TRBV27 CASSLFSLAGGTYEQYF
TRBJ2-7 . TRBV2 CASSEFDGENYEQYF
TRBJ1-1 . TRBV4-1 CASSQPSAVPSNTEAFF
TRBJ1-5 once TRBV4-1 CASSHLEGYQPQHF
TRBJ2-4 . TRBV6-4 CASSDLAENIQYF
TRBJ2-5 . TRBV29-1 CSVAIGTGVETQYF
TRBJ2-7 . TRBV27 CASTSALLEQYF
TRBJ1-1 . TRBV7-9 CASSFGQGVDTEAFF
TRBJ2-7 . TRBV27 CASSPLSGAPDEQYF